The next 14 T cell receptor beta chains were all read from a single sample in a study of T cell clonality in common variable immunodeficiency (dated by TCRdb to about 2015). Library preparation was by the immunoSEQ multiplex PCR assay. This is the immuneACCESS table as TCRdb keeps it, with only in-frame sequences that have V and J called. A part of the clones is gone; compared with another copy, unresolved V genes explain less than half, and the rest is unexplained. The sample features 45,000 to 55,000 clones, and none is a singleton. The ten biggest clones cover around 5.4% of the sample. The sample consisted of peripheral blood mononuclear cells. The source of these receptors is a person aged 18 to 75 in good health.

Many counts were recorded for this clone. The CDR3 sequence: CASSLGQAAQETQYF. The sequenced part of the CDR3 DNA is TGCGCCAGCAGCTTGGGGCAGGCCGCTCAAGAGACC. This chain joins TRBV5-1 and TRBJ2-5; unclear D gene. The read terminates 3 residues before the CDR3 end, so the remaining end is supplied by the germline J gene. Per the germline V gene, CDR1 is SGHRS and CDR2 is YFSETQ. The CDR3 has 15 residues. The V end lost 0 bases, the J end lost 2 bases, and 11 bases lay between the germline ends.

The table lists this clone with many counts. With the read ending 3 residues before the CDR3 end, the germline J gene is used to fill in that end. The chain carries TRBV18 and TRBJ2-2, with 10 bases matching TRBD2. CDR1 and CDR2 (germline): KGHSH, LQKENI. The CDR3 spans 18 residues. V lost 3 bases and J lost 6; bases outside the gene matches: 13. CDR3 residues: CASSPTTLAGVYAGELFF. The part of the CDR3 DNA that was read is TGTGCCAGCTCACCTACCACCCTAGCGGGAGTATATGCCGGGGAG.

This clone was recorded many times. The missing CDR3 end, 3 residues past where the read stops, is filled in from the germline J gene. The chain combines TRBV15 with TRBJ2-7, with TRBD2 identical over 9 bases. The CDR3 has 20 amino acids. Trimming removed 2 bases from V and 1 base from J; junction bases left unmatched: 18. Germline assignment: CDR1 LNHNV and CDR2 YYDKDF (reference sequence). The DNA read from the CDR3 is TGTGCCACCAGCAGATTTGGAGGAGGAGTAGCGGGAGAGACGTCCTACGAG. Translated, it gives CATSRFGGGVAGETSYE. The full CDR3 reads CATSRFGGGVAGETSYEQYF.

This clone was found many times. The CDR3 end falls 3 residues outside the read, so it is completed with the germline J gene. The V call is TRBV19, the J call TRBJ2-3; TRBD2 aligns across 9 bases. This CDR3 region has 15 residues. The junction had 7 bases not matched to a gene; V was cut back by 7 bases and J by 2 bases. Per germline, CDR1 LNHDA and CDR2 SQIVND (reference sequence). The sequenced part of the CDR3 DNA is TGTGCCAGTACCATGGCGGGAGGGCCCACAGATACG. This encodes CASTMAGGPTDT. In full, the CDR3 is CASTMAGGPTDTQYF.

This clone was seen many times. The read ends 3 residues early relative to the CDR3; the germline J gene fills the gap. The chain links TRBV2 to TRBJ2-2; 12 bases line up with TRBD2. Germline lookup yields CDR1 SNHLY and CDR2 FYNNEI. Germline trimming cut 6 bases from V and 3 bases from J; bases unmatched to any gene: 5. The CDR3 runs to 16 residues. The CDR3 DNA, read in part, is TGTGCCAGCAGGACCGGGACTAGCGGGTACACCGGGGAG. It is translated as CASRTGTSGYTGE. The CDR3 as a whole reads CASRTGTSGYTGELFF.

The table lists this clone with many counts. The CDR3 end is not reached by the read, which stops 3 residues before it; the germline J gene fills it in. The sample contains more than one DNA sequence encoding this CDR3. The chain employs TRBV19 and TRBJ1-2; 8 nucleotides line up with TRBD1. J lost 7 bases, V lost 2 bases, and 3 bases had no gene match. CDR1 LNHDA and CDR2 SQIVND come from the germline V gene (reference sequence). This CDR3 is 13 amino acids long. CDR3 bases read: TGTGCCAGTAGTATATCGGACAGGGCTGGC. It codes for CASSISDRAG. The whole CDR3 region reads CASSISDRAGYTF.

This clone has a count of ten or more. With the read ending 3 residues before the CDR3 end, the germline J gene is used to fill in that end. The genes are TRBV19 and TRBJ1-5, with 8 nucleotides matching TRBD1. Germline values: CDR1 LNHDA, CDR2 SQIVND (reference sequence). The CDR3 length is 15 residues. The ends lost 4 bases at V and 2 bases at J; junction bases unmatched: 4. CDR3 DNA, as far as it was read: TGTGCCAGTAGTAGGGCGACAGGGGGCAATCAGCCC. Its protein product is CASSRATGGNQP. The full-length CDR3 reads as CASSRATGGNQPQHF.

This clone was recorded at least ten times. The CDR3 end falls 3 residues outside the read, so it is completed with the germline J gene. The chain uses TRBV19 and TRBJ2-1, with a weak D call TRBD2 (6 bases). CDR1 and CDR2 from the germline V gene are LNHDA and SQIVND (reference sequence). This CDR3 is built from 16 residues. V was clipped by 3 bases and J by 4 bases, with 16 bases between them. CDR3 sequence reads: CASSITPGLRYNEQFF. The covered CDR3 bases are TGTGCCAGTAGTATTACGCCGGGACTCCGGTACAATGAG.

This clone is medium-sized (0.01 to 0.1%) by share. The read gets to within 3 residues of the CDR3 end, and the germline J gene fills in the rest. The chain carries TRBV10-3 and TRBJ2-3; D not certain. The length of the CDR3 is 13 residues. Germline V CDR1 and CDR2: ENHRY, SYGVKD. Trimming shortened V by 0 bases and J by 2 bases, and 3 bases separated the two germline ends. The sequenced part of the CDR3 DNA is TGTGCCATCAGTGAGTCGTACACAGATACG. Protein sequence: CAISESYTDT. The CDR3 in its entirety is CAISESYTDTQYF.

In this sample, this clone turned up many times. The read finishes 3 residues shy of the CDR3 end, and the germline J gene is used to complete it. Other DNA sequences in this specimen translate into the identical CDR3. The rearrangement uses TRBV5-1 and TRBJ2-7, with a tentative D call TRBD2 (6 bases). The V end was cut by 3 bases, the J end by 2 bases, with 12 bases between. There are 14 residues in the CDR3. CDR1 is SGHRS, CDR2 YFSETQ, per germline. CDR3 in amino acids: CASSSSGGTYEQYF. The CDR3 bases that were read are TGCGCCAGCAGCTCCAGTGGGGGGACCTACGAG.

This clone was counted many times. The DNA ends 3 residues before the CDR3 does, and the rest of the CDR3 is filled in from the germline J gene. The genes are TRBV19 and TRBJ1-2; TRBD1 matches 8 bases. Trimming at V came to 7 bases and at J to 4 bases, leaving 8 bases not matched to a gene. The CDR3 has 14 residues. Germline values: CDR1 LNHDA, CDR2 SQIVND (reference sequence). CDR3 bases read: TGTGCCAGTACCCGACAGGGGAGTGCCTATGGC. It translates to CASTRQGSAYG. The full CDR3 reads CASTRQGSAYGYTF.

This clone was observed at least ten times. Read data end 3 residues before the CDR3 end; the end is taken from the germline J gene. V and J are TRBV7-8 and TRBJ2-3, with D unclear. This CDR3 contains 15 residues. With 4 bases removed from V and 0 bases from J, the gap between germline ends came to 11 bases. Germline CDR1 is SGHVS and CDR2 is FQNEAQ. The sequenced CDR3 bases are TGTGCCAGCAGCTGGAAGGGCGCGAGCACAGATACG. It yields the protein CASSWKGASTDT. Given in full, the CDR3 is CASSWKGASTDTQYF.

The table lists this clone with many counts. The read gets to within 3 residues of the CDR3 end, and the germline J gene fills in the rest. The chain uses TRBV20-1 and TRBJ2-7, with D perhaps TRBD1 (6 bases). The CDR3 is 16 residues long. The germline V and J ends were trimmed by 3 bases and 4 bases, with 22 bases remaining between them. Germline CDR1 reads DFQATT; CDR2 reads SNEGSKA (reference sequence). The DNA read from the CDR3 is TGCAGTGCTAGGTATCCACGGCCACAGGGAGTTTACGAG. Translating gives CSARYPRPQGVYE. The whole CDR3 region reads CSARYPRPQGVYEQYF.

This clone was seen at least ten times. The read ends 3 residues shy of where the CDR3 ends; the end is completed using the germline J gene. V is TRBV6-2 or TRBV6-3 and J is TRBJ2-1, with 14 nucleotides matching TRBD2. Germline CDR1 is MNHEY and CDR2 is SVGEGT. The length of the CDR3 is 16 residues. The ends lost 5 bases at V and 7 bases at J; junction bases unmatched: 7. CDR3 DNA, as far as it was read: TGTGCCAGCAGTATCGGACTAGCGGGAGGATGGAATGAG. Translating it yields CASSIGLAGGWNE. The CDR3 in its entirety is CASSIGLAGGWNEQFF.